This TCR beta chain was retrieved from a study of control samples from healthy donors and cancer patients. Method: immunoSEQ multiplex PCR; TCRdb's copy keeps in-frame clones and lacks some. The table lists roughly 90,000 clones, over 90% of them singletons, with roughly 1.5% in the top ten. The sequence was collected from a woman aged 25 to 39 in good health. The specimen was blood.

The CDR3 coding sequence is TGCAGCGTTGGGACGGTGAACACTGAAGCTTTCTTT. Its translation: CSVGTVNTEAFF. The rearrangement links TRBV29-1 to TRBJ1-1; D unclear. V dropped 4 bases and J dropped 0 bases, with 6 bases sitting between them. Looked up from germline, CDR1 is SQVTM and CDR2 is ANQGSEA. The CDR3 is 12 residues long.